The 14 T cell receptor beta chains given below trace back to one sample, sequenced in a study of cytomegalovirus exposure and HLA in healthy donors. Data came from immunoSEQ multiplex PCR; TCRdb stores just in-frame clones and leaves some out. In the table there are around 62,000 clones, around nine tenths of which are singletons. The sequenced sample was PBMCs. These receptors came from a woman in her late teens or twenties in good health and CMV-seronegative.

CDR3 nucleotides: TGTGCCAGCTCACCACCCCCTAGCGGGAGTACGACCGGGGAGCTGTTTTTT. It codes for CASSPPPSGSTTGELFF. This chain joins TRBV18 and TRBJ2-2; TRBD2 matches at 10 bases. CDR1 KGHSH and CDR2 LQKENI come from the germline V gene. V lost 0 bases, J lost 5 bases, and 6 bases stayed unmatched. The CDR3 covers 17 residues.

The chain carries TRBV5-8 and TRBJ1-5; possibly TRBD1 for D (6 bases). The V end lost 4 bases, the J end lost 0 bases, and 8 bases lay between the germline ends. Germline-derived CDR1 and CDR2 are SGHTS and YDEGEE. CDR3 size: 14 residues. In nucleotides, the CDR3 is TGTGCCAGCAGCCACAGGGTTAGCAATCAGCCCCAGCATTTT. Its translation is CASSHRVSNQPQHF.

The rearrangement joins TRBV7-2 to TRBJ1-2; 7 bases agree with TRBD1. Germline V lookup: CDR1 SGHTA, CDR2 FQGNSA. The length of the CDR3 is 14 residues. V shed 5 bases, J shed 1 base, and the junction held 4 bases outside the gene matches. CDR3 DNA sequence: TGTGCCAGCAGCCCGGACAGGAGTAACTATGGCTACACCTTC. This codes for CASSPDRSNYGYTF.

The chain couples TRBV28 to TRBJ2-7, with 10 bases that match TRBD2. With 6 bases clipped from V and 2 bases from J, the junction kept 7 bases outside the gene matches. The V gene's germline CDR1 is MDHEN and CDR2 SYDVKM. The CDR3 is 15 amino acids. The CDR3 coding sequence is TGTGCCAGCAGGACCGGACTAGCGGCCACCTACGAGCAGTACTTC. As protein: CASRTGLAATYEQYF.

This chain connects TRBV6-5 to TRBJ2-5; maybe TRBD1 (6 bases). Germline V gene data show CDR1 as MNHEY and CDR2 as SVGAGI. V lost 5 bases, J lost 1 base, and 11 bases lay in between. The CDR3 has 14 amino acids. CDR3 in amino acids: CASSMGAIQETQYF. CDR3 in DNA: TGTGCCAGCAGTATGGGGGCTATCCAAGAGACCCAGTACTTC.

The V gene is TRBV6-5, the J gene TRBJ2-1, with TRBD2 matching over 9 bases. CDR1 is MNHEY and CDR2 is SVGAGI in the germline V gene. The CDR3 sequence is 15 residues long. V lost 6 bases and J lost 0; bases outside the gene matches: 3. The CDR3 DNA is TGTGCCAGCAGCAGCGGGAGGAGCTCCTACAATGAGCAGTTCTTC. Translation: CASSSGRSSYNEQFF.

V and J are TRBV7-2 and TRBJ2-1; TRBD1 agrees at 7 bases. Germline V gives CDR1 SGHTA, CDR2 FQGNSA. The CDR3 spans 18 residues. The V gene end was trimmed by 5 bases and the J gene end by 4 bases; junction bases not matched to a gene: 17. CDR3 sequence reads: CASSPESGTAIYYNEQFF. The CDR3 coding sequence is TGTGCCAGCAGCCCAGAATCCGGGACAGCTATCTATTACAATGAGCAGTTCTTC.

The chain recombines TRBV5-1 with TRBJ2-1; 7 bases fit TRBD1. CDR1 is SGHRS, CDR2 YFSETQ, per germline. The CDR3 runs to 15 residues. V lost 4 bases to trimming and J lost 4 bases; unmatched junction nucleotides: 8. CDR3 amino acids: CASSPGQELYNEQFF. CDR3 DNA: TGCGCCAGCAGCCCAGGACAGGAACTTTACAATGAGCAGTTCTTC.

The gene calls are TRBV7-8 and TRBJ2-3; D gene uncertain. The germline V gene has CDR1 SGHVS and CDR2 FQNEAQ. Trimming removed 3 bases at V and 0 bases at J, with 10 bases between. The CDR3 length is 15 residues. The CDR3 is CASSFRYPSTDTQYF. The CDR3 bases are TGTGCCAGCAGCTTTCGCTACCCTAGCACAGATACGCAGTATTTT.

The DNA of the CDR3 is TGTGCCAGCAGCTCGACTAGCGGGAGAACCGGGGAGCTGTTTTTT. The encoded protein is CASSSTSGRTGELFF. The chain couples TRBV11-2 to TRBJ2-2; TRBD2 aligns across 12 bases. Germline V lookup: CDR1 SGHAT, CDR2 FQNNGV. The CDR3 consists of 15 residues. V gave up 4 bases and J gave up 5 bases; unmatched junction bases: 2.

This sequence joins TRBV29-1 and TRBJ2-1; 13 nucleotides align to TRBD2. The V gene end was trimmed by 4 bases and the J gene end by 6 bases; junction bases not matched to a gene: 3. The V gene's germline CDR1 is SQVTM and CDR2 ANQGSEA. This CDR3 is 14 amino acids long. Written as DNA, the CDR3 is TGCAGCGTTGTTGGGACTAGCGGGGCCAATGAGCAGTTCTTC. It codes for CSVVGTSGANEQFF.

The chain combines TRBV2 with TRBJ2-2, with 7 bases lining up with TRBD1. CDR3 size: 14 residues. V dropped 11 bases and J dropped 5; count of bases not matched to a gene: 11. Germline assignment: CDR1 SNHLY and CDR2 FYNNEI. The CDR3 DNA reads TGTGCCGGCAAGGGACAGCTAACTACCGGGGAGCTGTTTTTT. Its protein is CAGKGQLTTGELFF.

The V gene is TRBV6-1, the J gene TRBJ2-7; D gene uncertain. This CDR3 contains 11 residues. In germline, CDR1 is MNHNS, CDR2 SASEGT. The V and J ends lost 5 bases and 3 bases respectively, with 5 bases between them. The CDR3 loop reads CASSQFYEQYF. The DNA for the CDR3 is TGTGCCAGCAGTCAGTTCTACGAGCAGTACTTC.

The chain couples TRBV5-1 to TRBJ2-3; perhaps TRBD2 as D (5 bases). Germline CDR1 and CDR2: SGHRS and YFSETQ. The V end lost 4 bases, the J end lost 6 bases, and 21 bases lay between the germline ends. The CDR3 runs 16 residues. The CDR3 coding sequence is TGCGCCAGCAGCAAGCGGTCTGCCCCCCTAGGGGATACGCAGTATTTT. This codes for CASSKRSAPLGDTQYF.